The 30 T cell receptor beta chains in this list originate from one sample, sequenced in a study of cytomegalovirus exposure and HLA in healthy donors. 60 Vbeta and 13 Jbeta primers were used in PCR. TCRdb's copy holds only in-frame clones and misses some; the assay was immunoSEQ multiplex PCR. The data show approximately 77,000 clones, over 60% seen once. The sample taken for sequencing was PBMCs. These receptor sequences come from a male donor in good health and CMV-seropositive.

This clone was observed once. V gene TRBV30 combines with J gene TRBJ1-5; no clear D gene. The CDR3 has 14 residues. V dropped 0 bases and J dropped 5 bases, with 11 bases sitting between them. Germline V gene sequence: CDR1 GTSNPN, CDR2 SVGIG (reference sequence). The CDR3 region is CAWSVGQAYQPQHF. The CDR3 nucleotides are TGTGCCTGGAGTGTAGGTCAGGCCTATCAGCCCCAGCATTTT.

This clone was detected a few times. The chain couples TRBV6-5 to TRBJ1-2; possible D gene TRBD1, 5 bases. This CDR3 has 14 residues. CDR1 and CDR2 from the germline V gene are MNHEY and SVGAGI. Trimming left V 5 bases short and J 4 bases short, with 14 bases between. The DNA for the CDR3 is TGTGCCAGCAGTATCGGCAGGGAGGGCTATGGCTACACCTTC. Protein: CASSIGREGYGYTF.

The chain combines TRBV6-4 with TRBJ2-7; 9 nucleotides line up with TRBD2. V gave up 6 bases and J gave up 0 bases; unmatched junction bases: 27. The CDR3 is 22 residues long. In germline, CDR1 is MRHNA, CDR2 SNTAGT. The CDR3 coding sequence is TGTGCCAGCAGGGACCACCCGCGACTAGCGGAGGCCCCAGCGACCTTCTCCTACGAGCAGTACTTC. Protein: CASRDHPRLAEAPATFSYEQYF.

This clone was detected once. The rearrangement links TRBV4-2 to TRBJ2-3, with a weak D call TRBD2 (6 bases). CDR1 and CDR2 from the germline V gene are LGHNA and YNFKEQ. Between the trimmed V and J ends, which lost 0 bases and 4 bases, there was a span of 11 bases. The CDR3 is 15 residues long. The CDR3 DNA reads as TGTGCCAGCAGCCAAGATCGACTAGTTTCAGATACGCAGTATTTT. Its translation is CASSQDRLVSDTQYF.

V is TRBV18 and J is TRBJ1-5, with D tentatively TRBD1 (5 bases). The CDR3 loop spans 16 amino acids. The germline V gene encodes CDR1 KGHSH and CDR2 LQKENI. V dropped 1 base and J dropped 0 bases, with 10 bases sitting between them. The chain's CDR3 is CASSPRQINSNQPQHF. The CDR3 DNA sequence: TGTGCCAGCTCACCACGACAGATCAATAGCAATCAGCCCCAGCATTTT.

V usage is TRBV25-1 and J usage is TRBJ2-7; 9 bases fit TRBD1. The junction had 5 bases not matched to a gene; V was cut back by 5 bases and J by 0 bases. Germline CDR1 MGHDK, CDR2 SYGVNS. CDR3 length equals 15 residues. The CDR3 sequence: CASSTRQGVSYEQYF. In DNA, the CDR3 is TGTGCCAGCAGTACCCGACAGGGGGTCTCCTACGAGCAGTACTTC.

V usage is TRBV5-1 and J usage is TRBJ2-3; TRBD2 is a possible D gene (5 bases). The V end lost 2 bases, the J end lost 1 base, and 11 bases lay between the germline ends. Germline lookup yields CDR1 SGHRS and CDR2 YFSETQ. This CDR3 contains 15 residues. The CDR3 reads CASSLSLAGTDTQYF. CDR3 bases: TGCGCCAGCAGCTTATCTCTAGCCGGCACAGATACGCAGTATTTT.

The genes are TRBV5-1 and TRBJ2-3; 7 positions agree with TRBD1. Germline CDR1 is SGHRS and CDR2 is YFSETQ. The ends lost 4 bases at V and 0 bases at J; junction bases unmatched: 5. CDR3 size: 15 residues. CDR3 loop: CASSADRISTDTQYF. Here the CDR3 DNA reads TGCGCCAGCAGCGCGGACAGGATTAGCACAGATACGCAGTATTTT. Together with reference TRBV5-1 and TRBJ2-3, the CDR3 gives the full variable domain: KAGVTQTPRYLIKTRGQQVTLSCSPISGHRSVSWYQQTPGQGLQFLFEYFSETQRNKGNFPGRFSGRQFSNSRSEMNVSTLELGDSALYLCASSADRISTDTQYFGPGTRLTVL.

The J gene is TRBJ2-7, the V gene TRBV6-5; TRBD1 matches 8 bases. The ends lost 6 bases at V and 8 bases at J; junction bases unmatched: 3. Germline loops: CDR1 MNHEY, CDR2 SVGAGI. The CDR3 length is 11 residues. CDR3 coding DNA: TGTGCCAGCAGCGGGGACAGGAAGCAGTACTTC. As protein: CASSGDRKQYF.

The rearrangement joins TRBV28 to TRBJ2-7; 7 bases are shared with TRBD1. The CDR3 covers 17 residues. Trimming at V came to 3 bases and at J to 1 base, leaving 12 bases not matched to a gene. Germline V gene data show CDR1 as MDHEN and CDR2 as SYDVKM. The CDR3 DNA sequence: TGTGCCAGCAGTTTGACAGGAAGGGGGCTGCGGTCCTACGAGCAGTACTTC. It is translated as CASSLTGRGLRSYEQYF.

V and J are TRBV7-8 and TRBJ1-6, with 8 bases identical to TRBD1. V shed 3 bases, J shed 6 bases, and the junction held 4 bases outside the gene matches. Germline V CDR1 and CDR2: SGHVS, FQNEAQ. The CDR3 consists of 15 residues. This CDR3 is CASSLGQVINSPLHF. In DNA form, the CDR3 reads TGTGCCAGCAGCTTGGGACAGGTGATTAATTCACCCCTCCACTTT.

The CDR3 DNA reads as TGTGCCAGCAGACCCGACAGGGGAGGCAACGAGCAGTACTTC. Translated, it gives CASRPDRGGNEQYF. The V and J genes are TRBV6-5 and TRBJ2-7, with TRBD1 matching over 8 bases. The CDR3 runs 14 residues. After removal of 6 bases from V and 5 bases from J, the junction contained 9 bases not matched to a gene. CDR1 and CDR2 from the germline V gene are MNHEY and SVGAGI.

The V call is TRBV5-6, the J call TRBJ1-2; D might be TRBD1 (5 bases). In germline, CDR1 is SGHDT, CDR2 YYEEEE. Trimming removed 0 bases from V and 2 bases from J, with 8 bases in between. This CDR3 is built from 14 residues. This chain's CDR3 is CASSLGQPNYGYTF. In DNA form, the CDR3 reads TGTGCCAGCAGCTTGGGACAGCCAAACTATGGCTACACCTTC.

This chain connects TRBV7-2 to TRBJ1-3; D may be TRBD1 (6 bases). Germline CDR1 is SGHTA and CDR2 is FQGNSA. V was trimmed by 4 bases and J by 0 bases, leaving 10 bases between them. The CDR3 consists of 15 residues. The CDR3 sequence is CASSYNRVSGNTIYF. DNA for the CDR3: TGTGCCAGCAGCTACAACAGGGTCTCTGGAAACACCATATATTTT.

This rearrangement joins TRBV27 to TRBJ2-2; TRBD2 matches 8 bases. Trimming took 1 base from V and 4 from J; bases not matched to a gene: 17. CDR3 length: 20 residues. CDR1 is MNHEY and CDR2 is SMNVEV in the germline V gene (reference sequence). CDR3 residues: CASSLWGIAGGRLGTGELFF. For the CDR3, the DNA is TGTGCCAGCAGTTTATGGGGAATTGCGGGGGGCCGCCTAGGCACCGGGGAGCTGTTTTTT.

The chain joins TRBV21-1 to TRBJ2-3; the D segment call TRBD1 is taken from the table without a DNA check. TRBV21-1 is a known pseudogene. The CDR3 consists of 17 residues. CDR3 DNA sequence: TGTGCCAGCAGCAAAGGTCCCCCGGGACAAAGCACAGATACGCAGTATTTT. Translation: CASSKGPPGQSTDTQYF.

The chain recombines TRBV29-1 with TRBJ1-2, with D perhaps TRBD1 (5 bases). The V end lost 2 bases, the J end lost 8 bases, and 9 bases lay between the germline ends. The CDR3 is 11 residues long. From germline, CDR1 is SQVTM and CDR2 ANQGSEA. The CDR3 sequence is CSVEQRGGYTF. The DNA of the CDR3 is TGCAGCGTTGAACAGCGGGGGGGCTACACCTTC.

The CDR3 DNA is TGTGCCAGCAGTCCCTGGACAGGGGCAAACTATGGCTACACCTTC. Its protein product is CASSPWTGANYGYTF. The rearrangement joins TRBV6-5 to TRBJ1-2; 9 bases are shared with TRBD1. The CDR3 is 15 amino acids. Looked up from germline, CDR1 is MNHEY and CDR2 is SVGAGI. Trimming at V came to 5 bases and at J to 2 bases, leaving 6 bases not matched to a gene.

The rearrangement joins TRBV9 to TRBJ1-6; 9 bases agree with TRBD1. The V and J ends lost 3 bases and 9 bases, in that order; junction bases with no gene match: 1. This CDR3 contains 13 residues. Germline V lookup: CDR1 SGDLS, CDR2 YYNGEE. The CDR3 DNA reads as TGTGCCAGCAGCGGGACAGGGGTTTCACCCCTCCACTTT. It is translated as CASSGTGVSPLHF.

The chain combines TRBV5-1 with TRBJ2-1; 11 nucleotides agree with TRBD2. The CDR3 runs to 14 residues. Germline assignment: CDR1 SGHRS and CDR2 YFSETQ. V dropped 4 bases and J dropped 5; count of bases not matched to a gene: 2. CDR3 DNA: TGCGCCAGCAGCCTGGGACTAGCGGACAATGAGCAGTTCTTC. Amino acid sequence: CASSLGLADNEQFF.

The chain couples TRBV19 to TRBJ2-3, with 8 bases lining up with TRBD2. The CDR3 sequence is 15 residues long. Germline V gives CDR1 LNHDA, CDR2 SQIVND (reference sequence). J was trimmed by 0 bases and V by 6 bases; bases with no gene match: 5. The CDR3 is CASRHASGSTDTQYF. Written as DNA, the CDR3 is TGTGCCAGTAGGCACGCTAGCGGGAGCACAGATACGCAGTATTTT.

This clone was counted between two and nine times. This chain links TRBV6-5 with TRBJ1-3; possible D gene TRBD1, 5 bases. The CDR3 is 15 amino acids. Germline CDR1 and CDR2: MNHEY and SVGAGI. The ends were cut back, 2 bases at V and 0 bases at J, with 8 bases in the middle. The CDR3 nucleotides are TGTGCCAGCAGTTACAGGGGAGGCTCTGGAAACACCATATATTTT. Amino acid sequence: CASSYRGGSGNTIYF.

The genes are TRBV6-1 and TRBJ2-5; TRBD2 is a possible D gene (6 bases). CDR1 is MNHNS, CDR2 SASEGT, per germline. The V and J ends lost 6 bases and 11 bases respectively, with 19 bases between them. The CDR3 is made up of 13 amino acids. DNA for the CDR3: TGTGCCAGCAGGTCATCGGGGTCGGGGGAGCAGTACTTC. Translation: CASRSSGSGEQYF.

This chain uses TRBV10-1 with TRBJ1-2; D gene uncertain. The germline CDR1 and CDR2 sequences are WNHNN and SYGVQD (reference sequence). The CDR3 contains 13 residues. Trimming stripped 0 bases from V and 5 bases from J, with 7 bases between. The CDR3 loop reads CASSESSGYGYTF. DNA of the CDR3: TGCGCCAGCAGTGAGTCTTCAGGATATGGCTACACCTTC.

This sequence joins TRBV21-1 and TRBJ1-5. TRBV21-1 is labeled a pseudogene. The CDR3 covers 12 residues. The CDR3 DNA reads TGTGCCAGCAGCAAACGGTTTCAGCCCCAGCATTTT. It encodes CASSKRFQPQHF.

V and J are TRBV6-5 and TRBJ1-6; TRBD1 aligns across 8 bases. Germline V gene lookup returns CDR1 MNHEY and CDR2 SVGAGI. The trim removed 5 bases at V and 6 bases at J, leaving 6 bases unmatched. CDR3 length equals 15 residues. The DNA of the CDR3 is TGTGCCAGCAGTCGAGCGGGACAGGCTAATTCACCCCTCCACTTT. Protein product: CASSRAGQANSPLHF.

The chain is built from TRBV7-3 and TRBJ2-3; no definite D call. V gave up 4 bases and J gave up 0 bases, with 8 bases separating them. The CDR3 runs to 14 residues. Germline CDR1 SGHTA, CDR2 FQGTGA. CDR3 region: CASSYSTSTDTQYF. The DNA for the CDR3 is TGTGCCAGCAGCTACTCGACTAGCACAGATACGCAGTATTTT.

This clone has more than one count but fewer than ten. The CDR3 is CASSFDSSSYNEQFF. The CDR3 nucleotides are TGTGCCAGCAGCTTCGACAGCAGCTCCTACAATGAGCAGTTCTTC. The genes are TRBV11-1 and TRBJ2-1, with a weak D call TRBD1 (5 bases). Per germline, CDR1 SGHAT and CDR2 FQDESV (reference sequence). The CDR3 is 15 residues long. Trimming took 3 bases from V and 0 from J, leaving 9 bases between them. The whole variable domain, filled in from reference TRBV11-1 and TRBJ2-1, reads EAEVAQSPRYKITEKSQAVAFWCDPISGHATLYWYRQILGQGPELLVQFQDESVVDDSQLPKDRFSAERLKGVDSTLKIQPAELGDSAMYLCASSFDSSSYNEQFFGPGTRLTVL.

This clone was counted a few times. This chain uses TRBV7-9 with TRBJ2-3, with D perhaps matching TRBD2 (5 bases). The CDR3 has 14 residues. Trimming took 0 bases from V and 5 from J, leaving 9 bases between them. Germline CDR1 is SEHNR and CDR2 is FQNEAQ (reference sequence). CDR3 protein: CASSLAGVIDTQYF. CDR3 DNA: TGTGCCAGCAGCTTAGCGGGAGTGATAGATACGCAGTATTTT.

The rearrangement uses TRBV5-6 and TRBJ2-7; a weak D match, TRBD1 (6 bases). CDR3 length: 13 amino acids. CDR1 SGHDT and CDR2 YYEEEE come from the germline V gene. Deletions cut 6 bases from V and 3 bases from J, with 13 bases between. The CDR3 sequence is CASTRQAFYEQYF. The CDR3 DNA follows: TGTGCCAGCACCAGACAGGCGTTCTACGAGCAGTACTTC.